A single sample is the source of the 10 T cell receptor beta chains below, sequenced in a study of control samples from healthy donors and cancer patients. Using immunoSEQ multiplex PCR, the repertoire was profiled, and TCRdb retains in-frame clones only, with some absent. The sample includes 60,000 to 80,000 clones, more than 85% of them seen just once. The sequencing input was blood. The receptors come from a woman aged 50 to 60 in good health.

This sequence joins TRBV6-6 and TRBJ2-2, with TRBD2 as a possible D gene (6 bases). The CDR3 loop spans 14 amino acids. V gave up 7 bases and J gave up 4 bases, with 13 bases separating them. Germline V gene lookup returns CDR1 MNHNY and CDR2 SVGAGI (reference sequence). The CDR3 coding sequence is TGTGCCAGCACCCGGGACTCATCCACCGGGGAGCTGTTTTTT. It translates to CASTRDSSTGELFF.

V gene TRBV6-6 combines with J gene TRBJ2-3; tentative D call: TRBD1 (5 bases). The CDR3 length is 12 residues. Germline CDR1 is MNHNY and CDR2 is SVGAGI (reference sequence). The V end was cut by 5 bases, the J end by 6 bases, with 9 bases between. The CDR3 DNA reads TGTGCCAGCAGTCGGCACAGGGATACGCAGTATTTT. Its protein is CASSRHRDTQYF.

The rearrangement uses TRBV18 and TRBJ1-2, with D perhaps TRBD1 (5 bases). V shed 3 bases and J shed 5 bases, with 16 bases lying between them. Germline V lookup: CDR1 KGHSH, CDR2 LQKENI. The CDR3 sequence is 15 residues long. CDR3 in DNA: TGTGCCAGCTCACCTAGTGCCGAGGGGCGATATGGCTACACCTTC. Translation: CASSPSAEGRYGYTF.

The V call is TRBV28, the J call TRBJ2-1, with D uncertain. Germline V gives CDR1 MDHEN, CDR2 SYDVKM. This CDR3 has 15 residues. Trimming removed 5 bases at V and 2 bases at J, with 13 bases between. CDR3 protein: CASSLKAATYNEQFF. The CDR3 DNA is TGTGCCAGCAGTCTGAAGGCTGCAACCTACAATGAGCAGTTCTTC.

The chain combines TRBV21-1 with TRBJ2-5; the table calls TRBD2, which could not be checked here. TRBV21-1 is assigned pseudogene status. The CDR3 spans 15 residues. The chain's CDR3 is CASSKILRLQETQYF. The DNA for the CDR3 is TGTGCCAGCAGCAAAATACTAAGGTTACAAGAGACCCAGTACTTC.

CDR3 nucleotide sequence: TGTGCCTGGATTCCCCTCAGGGGCGCGGACACTGAAGCTTTCTTT. It yields the protein CAWIPLRGADTEAFF. The chain carries TRBV30 and TRBJ1-1; perhaps TRBD1 as D (6 bases). Germline CDR1 is GTSNPN and CDR2 is SVGIG (reference sequence). The CDR3 extends over 15 amino acids. V lost 4 bases and J lost 3, with 18 bases in between.

This rearrangement joins TRBV5-1 to TRBJ1-1; no clear D gene. The CDR3 is 15 residues long. Germline V gene sequence: CDR1 SGHRS, CDR2 YFSETQ. Deletions cut 1 base from V and 5 bases from J, with 15 bases between. The CDR3 DNA sequence: TGCGCCAGCAGCTTGTTCTCTAAGAGGGAAACTGAAGCTTTCTTT. This encodes CASSLFSKRETEAFF.

The gene calls are TRBV11-2 and TRBJ1-2, with a weak D call TRBD1 (6 bases). Trimming took off 1 base at V and 3 bases at J, with 9 bases between the two ends. CDR1 SGHAT and CDR2 FQNNGV come from the germline V gene. The CDR3 is 14 residues long. The CDR3 is CASSLAPGDYGYTF. The CDR3 DNA is TGTGCCAGCAGCTTAGCCCCAGGGGACTATGGCTACACCTTC.

This clone has a handful of counts. The CDR3 nucleotides read TGTGCCAGTACCGCGGACAGGGGATATGGCTACACCTTC. This sequence encodes CASTADRGYGYTF. The V and J genes are TRBV19 and TRBJ1-2, with 9 positions matching TRBD1. This CDR3 region has 13 residues. CDR1 and CDR2 from the germline V gene are LNHDA and SQIVND (reference sequence). Trimming removed 7 bases from V and 5 bases from J; junction bases left unmatched: 5.

The gene calls are TRBV29-1 and TRBJ1-4, with D possibly being TRBD1 (5 bases). Per germline, CDR1 SQVTM and CDR2 ANQGSEA. CDR3 size: 14 residues. The V end was cut by 4 bases, the J end by 1 base, with 10 bases between. This CDR3 reads CSVAGTRTNEKLFF. Written as DNA, the CDR3 is TGCAGCGTTGCAGGGACTAGAACTAATGAAAAACTGTTTTTT.